This T cell receptor beta chain derives from a study of persistence of HIV-infected CD4 T cells. This was the immunoSEQ version 4 assay in survey mode. Libraries were prepared by immunoSEQ multiplex PCR; TCRdb keeps only in-frame clonotypes and omits some of them. The data contain around 13,000 clones, 60% to 80% of them singletons. This clone has just one count. The antigen is unknown. Trimming took 2 bases from V and 5 from J, leaving 9 bases between them. The CDR3 has 13 residues. An overlapping HIV-1 Gag peptide pool stimulated these cells at about 1 ug/peptide/mL. Sorting selected CD4+ T cells upregulating both CD40 ligand and CD69.

This sample comprised CD4+ T cells sorted from PBMCs after approximately 19-hour stimulation, obtained from a patient who received antiretroviral therapy. This chain joins TRBV12-3 or TRBV12-4 and TRBJ1-1; D call uncertain. The receptor was isolated from an adult man with HIV who was CMV-seropositive. The CDR3 reads CASSLMERTEAFF. The CDR3 DNA is TGTGCCAGCAGTTTAATGGAGAGGACTGAAGCTTTCTTT.